This TCR beta chain appears in the sequencing data of a study of CD8 T cells in ankylosing spondylitis. Study-level results: Disease-associated clonotypes exhibited CD8+ identity and were relatively infrequent in peripheral blood. Seemingly distinctive of ankylosing spondylitis blood was a TCR beta motif formed by eight highly homologous variants. Reactive arthritis synovial fluid and blood previously showed some of these motif variants. Disease-linked clones were reportedly significantly enriched in matched ankylosing spondylitis synovial fluid.

This clonotype occurred many times. Antigen unknown. Trimming cost V 3 bases and J 3 bases, with 8 bases left between them. Germline values: CDR1 MDHEN, CDR2 SYDVKM. The length of the CDR3 is 13 residues. Scientists made TCR beta libraries using quantitative 5'-RACE with molecular barcodes. TCRdb re-called the 5' RACE reads with MiXCR, one entry per CDR3 protein. The repertoire holds under 450,000 distinct CDR3 sequences, roughly 18% seen once, with approximately 1% in the top ten. The rearrangement links TRBV28 to TRBJ2-5, with unresolved D. This clonotype was obtained from a male donor with ankylosing spondylitis. Sample: blood, either unsorted or a sorted T cell fraction (not recorded which). The CDR3 is CASSFGNEETQYF. CDR3 bases: TGTGCCAGCAGTTTTGGGAATGAAGAGACCCAGTACTTC.